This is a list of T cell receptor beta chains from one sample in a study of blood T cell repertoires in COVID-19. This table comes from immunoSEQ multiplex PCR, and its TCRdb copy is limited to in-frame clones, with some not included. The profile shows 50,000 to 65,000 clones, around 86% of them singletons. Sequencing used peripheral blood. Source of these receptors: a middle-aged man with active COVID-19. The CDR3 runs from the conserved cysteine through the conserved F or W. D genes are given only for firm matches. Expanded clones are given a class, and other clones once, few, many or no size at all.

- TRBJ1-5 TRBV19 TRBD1 CASIKRTGSNGNQPQHF TGTGCCAGTATTAAGAGGACAGGGTCAAATGGCAATCAGCCCCAGCATTTT
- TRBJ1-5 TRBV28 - CASTQLWGGGSQPQHF TGTGCCAGCACCCAACTGTGGGGGGGAGGGAGTCAGCCCCAGCATTTT
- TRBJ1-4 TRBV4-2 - CASSQDGGDEKLFF TGTGCCAGCAGCCAAGATGGAGGGGATGAAAAACTGTTTTTT
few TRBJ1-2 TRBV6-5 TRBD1 CASSKQGQGGGYTF TGTGCCAGCAGTAAACAAGGACAGGGTGGTGGCTACACCTTC
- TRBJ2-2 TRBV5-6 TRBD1 CASSLVDRGLGELFF TGTGCCAGCAGCTTGGTCGACAGGGGGCTTGGGGAGCTGTTTTTT
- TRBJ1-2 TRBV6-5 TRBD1 CASKRGGQGAGYTF TGTGCCAGCAAAAGGGGGGGACAGGGGGCTGGCTACACCTTC
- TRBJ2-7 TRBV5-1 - CASSLAPASSYEQYF TGCGCCAGCAGCTTGGCGCCGGCTAGCTCCTACGAGCAGTACTTC
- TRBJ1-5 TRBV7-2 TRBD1 CASSPTGALGQPQHF TGTGCCAGCAGCCCCACAGGGGCCCTCGGTCAGCCCCAGCATTTT
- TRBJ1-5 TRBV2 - CASRIQTGVGNQPQHF TGTGCCAGCAGGATTCAGACAGGTGTAGGCAATCAGCCCCAGCATTTT
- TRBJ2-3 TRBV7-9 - CASSWDTYTDTQYF TGTGCCAGCAGCTGGGACACCTACACAGATACGCAGTATTTT
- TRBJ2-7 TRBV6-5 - CASSYSPRGAYEQYF TGTGCCAGCAGTTACTCACCCAGGGGCGCCTACGAGCAGTACTTC
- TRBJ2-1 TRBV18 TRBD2 CASSPSTGLAWDEQFF TGTGCCAGCTCACCGTCGACGGGACTAGCGTGGGATGAGCAGTTCTTC
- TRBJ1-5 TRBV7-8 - CASSQRWTEAVNQPQHF TGTGCCAGCAGCCAGAGGTGGACAGAAGCAGTAAATCAGCCCCAGCATTTT
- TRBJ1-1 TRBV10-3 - CAIRVRENTEAFF TGTGCCATCAGGGTGAGGGAGAACACTGAAGCTTTCTTT
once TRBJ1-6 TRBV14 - CASSQLESGFLGLHF TGTGCCAGCAGCCAACTTGAAAGCGGCTTTTTGGGCCTCCACTTT
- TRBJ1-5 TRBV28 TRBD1 CASSFPPGQGVPYSNQPQHF TGTGCCAGCAGTTTCCCCCCCGGACAGGGGGTTCCATATAGCAATCAGCCCCAGCATTTT
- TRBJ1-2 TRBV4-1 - CASSQAPPGGRYGYTF TGCGCCAGCAGCCAAGCCCCCCCGGGGGGCCGATATGGCTACACCTTC
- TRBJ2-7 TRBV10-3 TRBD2 CAISVAGGLAEQYF TGTGCCATCAGCGTTGCCGGGGGGTTGGCCGAGCAGTACTTC
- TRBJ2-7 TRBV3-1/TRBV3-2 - CASSQDSGAPYEQYF TGTGCCAGCAGCCAAGATTCAGGGGCCCCCTACGAGCAGTACTTC
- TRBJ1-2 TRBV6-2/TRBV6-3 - CASSYGGEGGYTF TGTGCCAGCAGTTACGGTGGGGAGGGTGGCTACACCTTC
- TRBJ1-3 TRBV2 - CASSPDRPSGNTIYF TGTGCCAGCAGTCCAGACAGGCCCTCTGGAAACACCATATATTTT
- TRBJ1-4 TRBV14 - CASSQEIGAGEKLFF TGTGCCAGCAGCCAAGAAATTGGGGCCGGTGAAAAACTGTTTTTT
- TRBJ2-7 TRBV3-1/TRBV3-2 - CATKGRGFYEQYF TGTGCCACTAAAGGGCGGGGATTCTACGAGCAGTACTTC
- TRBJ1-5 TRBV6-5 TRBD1 CASRGQGFWQPQHF TGTGCCAGCAGAGGACAGGGGTTCTGGCAGCCCCAGCATTTT
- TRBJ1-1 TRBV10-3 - CAISESAGGPGEAFF TGTGCCATCAGTGAGTCGGCCGGAGGTCCCGGTGAAGCTTTCTTT
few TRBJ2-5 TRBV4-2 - CASSQAWGVGETQYF TGTGCCAGCAGCCAAGCGTGGGGAGTGGGGGAGACCCAGTACTTC
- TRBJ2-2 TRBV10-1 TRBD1 CARDRDSYTGELFF TGCGCCAGAGACCGGGACAGTTACACCGGGGAGCTGTTTTTT
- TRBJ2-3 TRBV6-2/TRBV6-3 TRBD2 CASSYGTSGRGPISDTQYF TGTGCCAGCAGTTACGGGACTAGCGGGAGAGGCCCTATTTCAGATACGCAGTATTTT
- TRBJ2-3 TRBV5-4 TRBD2 CASESSGVRTDTQYF TGTGCCAGCGAAAGTAGCGGGGTCCGCACAGATACGCAGTATTTT
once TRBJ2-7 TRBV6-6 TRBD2 CASSLLAGDAYEQYF TGTGCCAGCAGCCTCCTCGCGGGGGACGCCTACGAGCAGTACTTC
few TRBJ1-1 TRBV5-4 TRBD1 CASRYRGRDTEAFF TGTGCCAGCAGGTACAGGGGGCGGGACACTGAAGCTTTCTTT
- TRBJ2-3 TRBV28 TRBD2 CASSHHFSGRAGDTQYF TGTGCCAGCAGTCACCACTTTAGCGGGAGGGCGGGAGATACGCAGTATTTT
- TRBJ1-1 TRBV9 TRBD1 CASSGKTGVGNTEAFF TGTGCCAGCAGCGGAAAGACAGGGGTAGGGAACACTGAAGCTTTCTTT
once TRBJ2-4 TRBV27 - CASSSPLRGAKNIQYF TGTGCCAGCAGTTCCCCCCTGAGAGGGGCCAAAAACATTCAGTACTTC
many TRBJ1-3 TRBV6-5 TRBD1 CASSSDREAGNTIYF TGTGCCAGCAGTTCCGACAGGGAGGCCGGAAACACCATATATTTT
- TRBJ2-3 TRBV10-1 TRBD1 CASSESGQGVDTQYF TGCGCCAGCAGTGAGTCCGGACAGGGGGTAGATACGCAGTATTTT
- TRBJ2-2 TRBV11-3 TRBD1 CASSIGQGDTGELFF TGTGCCAGCAGCATTGGACAGGGGGACACCGGGGAGCTGTTTTTT
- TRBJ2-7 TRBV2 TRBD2 CASSAGLAFSYEQYF TGTGCCAGCAGCGCGGGACTAGCCTTCTCCTACGAGCAGTACTTC
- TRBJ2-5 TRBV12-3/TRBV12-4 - CASRQGETQYF TGTGCCAGCAGACAGGGAGAGACCCAGTACTTC
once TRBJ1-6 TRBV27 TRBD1 CASRRGQGNSPLHF TGTGCCAGCAGAAGAGGACAGGGTAATTCACCCCTCCACTTT
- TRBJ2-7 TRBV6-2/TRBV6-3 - CASSLRLGGAYEQYF TGTGCCAGCAGTCTGCGTCTGGGCGGGGCGTACGAGCAGTACTTC
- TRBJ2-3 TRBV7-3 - CASSLGPVDTQYF TGTGCCAGCAGCTTAGGTCCAGTAGATACGCAGTATTTT
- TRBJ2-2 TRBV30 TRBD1 CASGQGNTGELFF TGTGCCTCCGGACAGGGGAACACCGGGGAGCTGTTTTTT
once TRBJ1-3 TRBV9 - CASSVGTQSSGNTIYF TGTGCCAGCAGCGTAGGGACACAGAGCTCTGGAAACACCATATATTTT
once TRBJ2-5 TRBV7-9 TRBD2 CASKGKLGLAGDQETQYF TGTGCCAGCAAAGGCAAGTTGGGACTAGCGGGGGACCAAGAGACCCAGTACTTC
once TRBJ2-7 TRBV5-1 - CASSPSGSSSYEQYF TGCGCCAGCAGCCCCAGCGGGTCCAGCTCCTACGAGCAGTACTTC
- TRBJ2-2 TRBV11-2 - CASRDGDANTGELFF TGTGCCAGCCGCGACGGGGATGCGAACACCGGGGAGCTGTTTTTT
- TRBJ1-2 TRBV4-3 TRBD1 CASSQELQGLYGYTF TGCGCCAGCAGCCAAGAACTACAGGGGCTCTATGGCTACACCTTC
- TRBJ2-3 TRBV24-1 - CATSDPPADTQYF TGTGCCACCAGTGATCCCCCAGCAGATACGCAGTATTTT
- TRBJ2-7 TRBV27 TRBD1 CASSRIPGQGDHEQYF TGTGCCAGCAGTCGCATCCCGGGACAGGGGGACCACGAGCAGTACTTC
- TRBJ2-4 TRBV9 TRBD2 CASSVGWGGTKNIQYF TGTGCCAGCAGCGTAGGGTGGGGGGGAACCAAAAACATTCAGTACTTC
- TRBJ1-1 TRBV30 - CAWSLDRNTEAFF TGTGCCTGGAGTCTTGACAGAAACACTGAAGCTTTCTTT
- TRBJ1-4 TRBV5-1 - CASSLGEGDGYEKLFF TGCGCCAGCAGCTTGGGAGAGGGGGACGGCTATGAAAAACTGTTTTTT
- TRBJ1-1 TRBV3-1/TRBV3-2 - CASSQVSRETEAFF TGTGCCAGCAGCCAAGTTAGCAGGGAAACTGAAGCTTTCTTT
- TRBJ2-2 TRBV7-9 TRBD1 CASSPGQGRAGELFF TGTGCCAGCAGCCCGGGACAGGGAAGAGCCGGGGAGCTGTTTTTT
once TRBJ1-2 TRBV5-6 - CASSFKVGGAGILDGYTF TGTGCCAGCAGCTTTAAGGTGGGGGGGGCAGGAATATTAGATGGCTACACCTTC
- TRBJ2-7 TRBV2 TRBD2 CASIGVAGGPSYEQYF TGTGCCAGCATAGGGGTAGCGGGGGGCCCGTCCTACGAGCAGTACTTC
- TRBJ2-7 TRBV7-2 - CASSGAPYEQYF TGTGCCAGTTCAGGGGCGCCTTACGAGCAGTACTTC
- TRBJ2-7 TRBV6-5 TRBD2 CASSTTSGSSYEQYF TGTGCCAGCAGTACGACTAGCGGGAGCTCCTACGAGCAGTACTTC
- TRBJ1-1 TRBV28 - CASSRQFGMNTEAFF TGTGCCAGCAGTCGACAGTTCGGAATGAACACTGAAGCTTTCTTT